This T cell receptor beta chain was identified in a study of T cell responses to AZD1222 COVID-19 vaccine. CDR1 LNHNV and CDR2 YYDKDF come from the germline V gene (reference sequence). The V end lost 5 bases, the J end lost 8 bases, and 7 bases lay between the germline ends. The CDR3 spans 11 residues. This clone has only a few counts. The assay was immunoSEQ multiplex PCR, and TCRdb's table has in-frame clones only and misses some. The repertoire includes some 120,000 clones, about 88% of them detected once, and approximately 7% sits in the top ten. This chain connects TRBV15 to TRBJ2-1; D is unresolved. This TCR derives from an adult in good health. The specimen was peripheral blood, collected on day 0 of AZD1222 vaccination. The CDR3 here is CATSVRDEQFF. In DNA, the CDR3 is TGTGCCACCAGCGTCCGTGATGAGCAGTTCTTC.